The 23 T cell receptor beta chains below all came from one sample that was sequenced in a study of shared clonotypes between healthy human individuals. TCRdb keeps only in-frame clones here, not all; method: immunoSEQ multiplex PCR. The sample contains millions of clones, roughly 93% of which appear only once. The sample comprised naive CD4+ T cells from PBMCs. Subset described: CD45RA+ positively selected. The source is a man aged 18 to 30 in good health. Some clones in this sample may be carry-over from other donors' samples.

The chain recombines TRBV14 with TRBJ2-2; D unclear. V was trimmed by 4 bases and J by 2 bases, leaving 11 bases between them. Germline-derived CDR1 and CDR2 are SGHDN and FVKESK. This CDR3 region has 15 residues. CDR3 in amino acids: CASSRQQTNTGELFF. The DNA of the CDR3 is TGTGCCAGCAGCCGACAACAGACTAACACCGGGGAGCTGTTTTTT.

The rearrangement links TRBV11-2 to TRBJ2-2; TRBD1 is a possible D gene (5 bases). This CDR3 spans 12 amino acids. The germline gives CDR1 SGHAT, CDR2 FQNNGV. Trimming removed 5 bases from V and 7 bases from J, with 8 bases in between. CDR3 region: CASSIRGGELFF. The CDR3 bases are TGTGCCAGCAGCATAAGGGGCGGGGAGCTGTTTTTT.

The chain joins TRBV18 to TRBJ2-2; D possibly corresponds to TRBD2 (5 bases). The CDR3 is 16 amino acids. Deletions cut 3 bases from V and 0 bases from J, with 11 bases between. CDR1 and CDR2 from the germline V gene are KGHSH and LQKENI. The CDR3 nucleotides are TGTGCCAGCTCACCCCTGGGGAGCCCGAACACCGGGGAGCTGTTTTTT. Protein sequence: CASSPLGSPNTGELFF.

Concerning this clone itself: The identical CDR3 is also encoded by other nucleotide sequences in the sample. CDR3 DNA sequence: TGTGCCCGCAGGGGGGCGGGACTAGCGGGAATCGGGGAGCTGTTTTTT. Translation: CARRGAGLAGIGELFF. The V and J genes are TRBV30 and TRBJ2-2; 13 positions agree with TRBD2. After removal of 8 bases from V and 7 bases from J, the junction contained 13 bases not matched to a gene. CDR1 and CDR2 (germline): GTSNPN, SVGIG (reference sequence). The CDR3 totals 16 residues.

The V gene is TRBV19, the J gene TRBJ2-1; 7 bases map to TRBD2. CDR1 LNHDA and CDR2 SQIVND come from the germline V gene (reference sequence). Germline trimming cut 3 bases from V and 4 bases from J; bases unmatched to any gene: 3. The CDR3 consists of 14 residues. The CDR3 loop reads CASSIGGLYNEQFF. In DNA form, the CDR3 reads TGTGCCAGTAGTATCGGGGGGTTATACAATGAGCAGTTCTTC.

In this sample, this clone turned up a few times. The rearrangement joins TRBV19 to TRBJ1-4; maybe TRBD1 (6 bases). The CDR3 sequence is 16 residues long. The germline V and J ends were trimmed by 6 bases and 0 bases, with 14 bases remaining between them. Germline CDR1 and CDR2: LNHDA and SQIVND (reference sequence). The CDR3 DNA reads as TGTGCCAGTAGCAACAGAGGGGGTTCAACTAATGAAAAACTGTTTTTT. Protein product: CASSNRGGSTNEKLFF.

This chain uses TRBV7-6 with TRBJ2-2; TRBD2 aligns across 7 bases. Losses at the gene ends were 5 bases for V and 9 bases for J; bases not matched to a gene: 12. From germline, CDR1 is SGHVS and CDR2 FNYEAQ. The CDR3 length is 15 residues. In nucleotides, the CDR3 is TGTGCCAGCAGCCTAATAAGCGGGGTCCACCGGGAGCTGTTTTTT. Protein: CASSLISGVHRELFF. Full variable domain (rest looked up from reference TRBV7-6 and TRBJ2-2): GAGVSQSPRYKVTKRGQDVALRCDPISGHVSLYWYRQALGQGPEFLTYFNYEAQQDKSGLPNDRFSAERPEGSISTLTIQRTEQRDSAMYRCASSLISGVHRELFFGEGSRLTVL.

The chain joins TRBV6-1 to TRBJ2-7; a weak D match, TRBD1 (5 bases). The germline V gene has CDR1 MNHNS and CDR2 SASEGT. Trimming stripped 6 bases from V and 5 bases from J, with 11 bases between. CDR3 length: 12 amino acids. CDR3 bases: TGTGCCAGCAGCAGGGATACCCACGAGCAGTACTTC. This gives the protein CASSRDTHEQYF.

CDR3 DNA: TGCAGCGCGAGGGCCACAGGGGGGTACGAGCAGTACTTC. Translating gives CSARATGGYEQYF. The J gene is TRBJ2-7, the V gene TRBV29-1; 8 bases map to TRBD1. J lost 4 bases, V lost 7 bases, and 9 bases had no gene match. Germline CDR1 is SQVTM and CDR2 is ANQGSEA. The CDR3 covers 13 residues.

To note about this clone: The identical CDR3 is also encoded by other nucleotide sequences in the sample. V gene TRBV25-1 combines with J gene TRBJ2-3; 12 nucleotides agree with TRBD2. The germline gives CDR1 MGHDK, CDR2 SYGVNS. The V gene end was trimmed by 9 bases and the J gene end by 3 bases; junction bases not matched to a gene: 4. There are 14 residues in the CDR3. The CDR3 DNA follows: TGTGCCAGTTCACTAGCGGGAGGTACAGATACGCAGTATTTT. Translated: CASSLAGGTDTQYF. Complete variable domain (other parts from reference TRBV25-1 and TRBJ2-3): EADIYQTPRYLVIGTGKKITLECSQTMGHDKMYWYQQDPGMELHLIHYSYGVNSTEKGDLSSESTVSRIRTEHFPLTLESARPSHTSQYLCASSLAGGTDTQYFGPGTRLTVL.

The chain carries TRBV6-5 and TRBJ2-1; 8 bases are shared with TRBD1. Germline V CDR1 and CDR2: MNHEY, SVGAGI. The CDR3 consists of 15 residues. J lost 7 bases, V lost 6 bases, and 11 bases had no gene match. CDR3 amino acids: CASRQGALGLNEQFF. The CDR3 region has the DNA TGTGCCAGCAGGCAGGGGGCGTTAGGTTTGAATGAGCAGTTCTTC.

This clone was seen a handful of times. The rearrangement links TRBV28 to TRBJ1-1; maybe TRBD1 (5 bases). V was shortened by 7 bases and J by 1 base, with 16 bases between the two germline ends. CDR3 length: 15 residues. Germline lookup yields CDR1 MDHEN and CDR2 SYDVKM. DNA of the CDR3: TGTGCCAGCAATCCACAAGGCGGGGGGAACACTGAAGCTTTCTTT. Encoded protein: CASNPQGGGNTEAFF.

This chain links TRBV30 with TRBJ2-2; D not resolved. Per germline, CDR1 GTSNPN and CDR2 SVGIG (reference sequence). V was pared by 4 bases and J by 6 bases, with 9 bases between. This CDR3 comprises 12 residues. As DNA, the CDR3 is TGTGCCTGGAAGGGTGTCGCCGGGGAGCTGTTTTTT. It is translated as CAWKGVAGELFF. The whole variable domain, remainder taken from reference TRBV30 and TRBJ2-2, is SQTIHQWPATLVQPVGSPLSLECTVEGTSNPNLYWYRQAAGRGLQLLFYSVGIGQISSEVPQNLSASRPQDRQFILSSKKLLLSDSGFYLCAWKGVAGELFFGEGSRLTVL.

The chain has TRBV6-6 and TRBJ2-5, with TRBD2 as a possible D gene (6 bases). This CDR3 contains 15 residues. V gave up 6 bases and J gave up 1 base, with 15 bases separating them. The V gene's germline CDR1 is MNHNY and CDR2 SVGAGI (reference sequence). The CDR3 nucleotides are TGTGCCAGCAGCCGTCGGGCGGGGCCCCAAGAGACCCAGTACTTC. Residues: CASSRRAGPQETQYF.

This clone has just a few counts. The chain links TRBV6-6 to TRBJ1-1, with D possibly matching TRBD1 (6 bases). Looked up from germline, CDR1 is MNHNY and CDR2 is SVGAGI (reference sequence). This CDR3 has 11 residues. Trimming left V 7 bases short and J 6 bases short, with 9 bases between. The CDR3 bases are TGTGCCAGCATAGGGGGACCTGAAGCTTTCTTT. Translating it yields CASIGGPEAFF.

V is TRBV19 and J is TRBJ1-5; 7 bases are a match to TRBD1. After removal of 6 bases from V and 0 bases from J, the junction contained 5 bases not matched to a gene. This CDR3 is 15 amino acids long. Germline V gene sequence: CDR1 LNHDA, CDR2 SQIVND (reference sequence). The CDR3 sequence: CASRQDRYSNQPQHF. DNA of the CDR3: TGTGCCAGTAGACAGGACAGGTATAGCAATCAGCCCCAGCATTTT.

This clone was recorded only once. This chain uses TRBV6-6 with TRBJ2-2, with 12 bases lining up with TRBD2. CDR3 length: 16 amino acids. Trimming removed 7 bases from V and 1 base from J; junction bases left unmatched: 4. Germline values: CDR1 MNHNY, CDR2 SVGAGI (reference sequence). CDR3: CASIRTSGKNTGELFF. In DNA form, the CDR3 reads TGTGCCAGCATTAGGACTAGCGGGAAGAACACCGGGGAGCTGTTTTTT.

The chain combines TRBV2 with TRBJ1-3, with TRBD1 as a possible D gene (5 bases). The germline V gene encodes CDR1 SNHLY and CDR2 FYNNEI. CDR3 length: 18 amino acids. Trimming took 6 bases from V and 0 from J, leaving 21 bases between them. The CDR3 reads CASRWEDTPYSSGNTIYF. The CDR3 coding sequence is TGTGCCAGCAGGTGGGAGGACACCCCTTATTCCTCTGGAAACACCATATATTTT. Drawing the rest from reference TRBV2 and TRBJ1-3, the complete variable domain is EPEVTQTPSHQVTQMGQEVILRCVPISNHLYFYWYRQILGQKVEFLVSFYNNEISEKSEIFDDQFSVERPDGSNFTLKIRSTKLEDSAMYFCASRWEDTPYSSGNTIYFGEGSWLTVV.

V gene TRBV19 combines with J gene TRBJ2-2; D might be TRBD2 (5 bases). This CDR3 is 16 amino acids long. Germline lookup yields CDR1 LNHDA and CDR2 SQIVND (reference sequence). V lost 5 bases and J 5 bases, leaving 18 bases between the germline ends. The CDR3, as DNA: TGTGCCAGTAGTCCTGGTAGACGGGAAGGGACCGGGGAGCTGTTTTTT. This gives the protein CASSPGRREGTGELFF.

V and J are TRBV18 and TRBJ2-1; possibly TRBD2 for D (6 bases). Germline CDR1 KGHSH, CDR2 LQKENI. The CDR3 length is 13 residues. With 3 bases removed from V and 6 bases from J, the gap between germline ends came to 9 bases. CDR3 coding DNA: TGTGCCAGCTCACCCTCTAGCGTCAATGAGCAGTTCTTC. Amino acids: CASSPSSVNEQFF.

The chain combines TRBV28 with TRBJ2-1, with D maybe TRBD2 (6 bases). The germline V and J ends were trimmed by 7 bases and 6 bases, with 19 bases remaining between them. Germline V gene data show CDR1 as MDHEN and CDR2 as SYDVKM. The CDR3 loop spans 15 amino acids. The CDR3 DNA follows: TGTGCCAGCACCGTTGGGGGGAGCGGTCTCAATGAGCAGTTCTTC. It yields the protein CASTVGGSGLNEQFF.

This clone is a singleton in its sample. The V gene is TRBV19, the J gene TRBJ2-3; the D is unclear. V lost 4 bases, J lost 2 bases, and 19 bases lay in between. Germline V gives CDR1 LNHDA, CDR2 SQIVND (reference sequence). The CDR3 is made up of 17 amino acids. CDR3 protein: CASSSPSGPLFTDTQYF. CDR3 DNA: TGTGCCAGTAGTAGTCCCTCAGGCCCTCTATTCACAGATACGCAGTATTTT.

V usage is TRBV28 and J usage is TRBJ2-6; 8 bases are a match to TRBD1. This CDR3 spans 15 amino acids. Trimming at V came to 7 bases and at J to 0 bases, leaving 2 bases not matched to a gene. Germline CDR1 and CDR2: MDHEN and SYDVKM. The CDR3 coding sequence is TGTGCCAGCACAACAGGGGGCTCTGGGGCCAACGTCCTGACTTTC. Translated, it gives CASTTGGSGANVLTF.